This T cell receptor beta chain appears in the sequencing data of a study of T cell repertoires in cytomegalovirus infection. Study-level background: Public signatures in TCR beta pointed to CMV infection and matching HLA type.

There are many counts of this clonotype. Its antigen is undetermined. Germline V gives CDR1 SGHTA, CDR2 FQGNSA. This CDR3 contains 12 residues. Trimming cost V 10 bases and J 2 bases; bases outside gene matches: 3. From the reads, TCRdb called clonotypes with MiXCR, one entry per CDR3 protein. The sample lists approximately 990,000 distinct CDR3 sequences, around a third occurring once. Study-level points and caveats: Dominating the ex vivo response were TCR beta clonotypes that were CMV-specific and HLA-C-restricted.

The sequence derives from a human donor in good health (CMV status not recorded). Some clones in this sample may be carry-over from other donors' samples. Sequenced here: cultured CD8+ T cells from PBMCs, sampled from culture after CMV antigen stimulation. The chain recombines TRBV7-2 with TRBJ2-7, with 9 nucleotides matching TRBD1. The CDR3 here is CATRTGAYEQYF. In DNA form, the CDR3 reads TGTGCCACCAGGACAGGGGCCTACGAGCAGTACTTC.